The source of this T cell receptor beta chain is a study of cytomegalovirus exposure and HLA in healthy donors. The germline V gene encodes CDR1 WNHNN and CDR2 SYGVQD (reference sequence). V lost 4 bases to trimming and J lost 10 bases; unmatched junction nucleotides: 1. The CDR3 consists of 11 residues. Only one count was recorded for this clone. Amplification used 60 Vbeta primers and 13 Jbeta primers. Data came from immunoSEQ multiplex PCR; TCRdb stores just in-frame clones and leaves some out. The sample has fewer than 45,000 clones, over 90% seen once. The chain joins TRBV10-1 to TRBJ2-1; 7 bases fit TRBD1. The specimen sequenced was PBMCs. The sequence was collected from a woman aged 18-29 years in good health and CMV-seronegative. The CDR3 DNA reads TGCGCCAGCAGTGCAGGGGGAGAGCAGTTCTTC. Translation: CASSAGGEQFF.